What follows are 27 T cell receptor beta chains derived from one specimen sequenced in a study of PD-1 blockade in classical Hodgkin lymphoma (TCRdb year 2020). Library prep was done by the immunoSEQ multiplex PCR assay. In its TCRdb copy, this immuneACCESS table keeps in-frame sequences only and misses some clones. Where compared with another copy, unresolved V genes explain less than half of these, and the others have no known cause. Counted in this sample were roughly 60,000 clones; roughly nine tenths of them appeared once. Approximately 8% of the sample is in the top ten clones. The time point label here, explained by the study, means: cycle 4 day 1 (C4D1), after 6 weeks of nivolumab. Every trial patient had relapsed following autologous stem cell transplantation, and prior brentuximab vedotin exposure was what differed among cohorts A, B and C. The sample consisted of peripheral blood mononuclear cells (PBMCs), taken before the fourth cycle of nivolumab. Source of these receptors: a human donor with classical Hodgkin lymphoma.

CDR3: CASSLCPPKKPTTSLGLNTEAFF. The CDR3 DNA is TGTGCCAGCAGCTTGTGTCCACCAAAAAAACCAACTACGAGCCTCGGACTGAACACTGAAGCTTTCTTT. The chain carries TRBV7-4 and TRBJ1-1; no reliable D call. The CDR3 is 23 amino acids. Germline-derived CDR1 and CDR2 are SGHVT and SQSDAQ. The V end was cut by 3 bases, the J end by 0 bases, with 35 bases between.

This clone was seen just once. The V and J genes are TRBV7-8 and TRBJ2-5; 7 nucleotides line up with TRBD1. The CDR3 covers 15 residues. V shed 5 bases and J 1 base; nucleotides not matched to a gene: 7. Germline CDR1 and CDR2: SGHVS and FQNEAQ. CDR3 sequence: CASSTRDRFQETQYF. The CDR3 DNA follows: TGTGCCAGCAGCACCCGGGACAGATTCCAAGAGACCCAGTACTTC. Full variable domain (rest looked up from reference TRBV7-8 and TRBJ2-5): GAGVSQSPRYKVAKRGQDVALRCDPISGHVSLFWYQQALGQGPEFLTYFQNEAQLDKSGLPSDRFFAERPEGSVSTLKIQRTQQEDSAVYLCASSTRDRFQETQYFGPGTRLLVL.

The chain combines TRBV4-1 with TRBJ2-5; maybe TRBD1 (6 bases). Per germline, CDR1 MGHRA and CDR2 YSYEKL. The CDR3 is 16 amino acids. Trimming shortened V by 4 bases and J by 4 bases, and 19 bases separated the two germline ends. The CDR3 DNA follows: TGCGCCAGCAGCCCCTCCTCGGGACACCAATTAGAGACCCAGTACTTC. This encodes CASSPSSGHQLETQYF.

About this clone itself: Other DNA variants within this sample encode the same CDR3. CDR3 sequence (DNA): TGTGCCAGTAGTATAGGGTATGGCTACACCTTC. As protein: CASSIGYGYTF. The chain recombines TRBV19 with TRBJ1-2; D not resolved. Trimming removed 1 base at V and 5 bases at J, with 2 bases between. The CDR3 has 11 amino acids. Germline V gene lookup returns CDR1 LNHDA and CDR2 SQIVND (reference sequence).

The chain carries TRBV25-1 and TRBJ2-1; D may match TRBD1 or TRBD2 (5 bases each). V was trimmed by 5 bases and J by 0 bases, leaving 17 bases between them. Per the germline V gene, CDR1 is MGHDK and CDR2 is SYGVNS. This CDR3 spans 17 amino acids. The CDR3 spells CASSYTGPLSSYNEQFF. The CDR3, as DNA: TGTGCCAGCAGTTATACGGGACCTCTTTCCTCCTACAATGAGCAGTTCTTC.

With respect to this clone: Its ends do not fully match the called genes, so a read error is possible. The chain uses TRBV27 and TRBJ2-2; 10 nucleotides agree with TRBD1. Germline V CDR1 and CDR2: MNHEY, SMNVEV (reference sequence). The CDR3 is 14 amino acids. In DNA form, the CDR3 reads TGTGCCAGCAACCCGGACAGGGGGGGCCGGGGAGCTGTTTTT. Protein: CASNPDRGGRGAVF.

A remark on this clone: One end of the junction does not line up with germline, which may come from a read error. This chain joins TRBV7-7 and TRBJ2-3; D tentatively reads TRBD1 or TRBD2 (5 bases each). This CDR3 is built from 17 residues. CDR1 is SSHAT, CDR2 FNYEAQ, per germline (reference sequence). The CDR3 here is CASSSAGTAKSTDTQYF. The CDR3 DNA is TGTGCTAGCAGCTCCGCCGGGACCGCAAAGAGCACAGATACGCAGTATTTT.

V gene TRBV5-8 combines with J gene TRBJ2-5; 7 bases match TRBD2. This CDR3 is 15 amino acids long. V lost 0 bases to trimming and J lost 2 bases; unmatched junction nucleotides: 4. Per the germline V gene, CDR1 is SGHTS and CDR2 is YDEGEE. CDR3 region: CASSLEWEGQETQYF. As DNA, the CDR3 is TGTGCCAGCAGCTTGGAATGGGAGGGGCAAGAGACCCAGTACTTC.

The J gene is TRBJ2-1, the V gene TRBV27, with 9 bases lining up with TRBD1. Germline-derived CDR1 and CDR2 are MNHEY and SMNVEV (reference sequence). This CDR3 spans 17 amino acids. J gave up 2 bases and V 2 bases, and 7 bases lay outside the gene matches. The CDR3 DNA follows: TGTGCCAGCAGTTTAGGGGCGGGGACAGGGCCCTACAATGAGCAGTTCTTC. This codes for CASSLGAGTGPYNEQFF.

This clone was picked up a small number of times. The rearrangement joins TRBV4-1 to TRBJ1-5, with a weak D call TRBD1 (6 bases). Trimming cost V 3 bases and J 10 bases, with 16 bases left between them. The CDR3 loop spans 14 amino acids. CDR1 is MGHRA, CDR2 YSYEKL, per germline. The chain's CDR3 is CASSHRDTFEPQHF. Written as DNA, the CDR3 is TGCGCCAGCAGCCATAGGGACACCTTCGAACCCCAGCATTTT.

The chain recombines TRBV6-5 with TRBJ2-3, with TRBD2 matching 7 bases. Looked up from germline, CDR1 is MNHEY and CDR2 is SVGAGI. The CDR3 loop spans 13 amino acids. Trimming cost V 2 bases and J 9 bases; bases outside gene matches: 5. This chain's CDR3 is CASSYRLAETQYF. The CDR3 region has the DNA TGTGCCAGCAGTTACCGGCTAGCGGAAACGCAGTATTTT.

The gene calls are TRBV5-8 and TRBJ2-7, with D maybe TRBD1 (6 bases). V was shortened by 6 bases and J by 4 bases, with 8 bases between the two germline ends. The germline gives CDR1 SGHTS, CDR2 YDEGEE. CDR3 length equals 11 residues. CDR3 DNA: TGTGCCAGCACAAGGGGGTACGAGCAGTACTTC. This translates into CASTRGYEQYF.

This chain links TRBV11-1 with TRBJ2-3; a possible D gene is TRBD2 (7 bases). From germline, CDR1 is SGHAT and CDR2 FQDESV (reference sequence). The CDR3 runs to 15 residues. Trimming stripped 5 bases from V and 0 bases from J, with 12 bases between. This CDR3 is CASSGRGASTDTQYF. CDR3 DNA sequence: TGTGCCAGCAGCGGCCGGGGGGCTAGCACAGATACGCAGTATTTT. The full variable domain, its missing parts supplied by reference TRBV11-1 and TRBJ2-3, is EAEVAQSPRYKITEKSQAVAFWCDPISGHATLYWYRQILGQGPELLVQFQDESVVDDSQLPKDRFSAERLKGVDSTLKIQPAELGDSAMYLCASSGRGASTDTQYFGPGTRLTVL.

V is TRBV28 and J is TRBJ1-1; 8 nucleotides agree with TRBD1. The ends lost 7 bases at V and 4 bases at J; junction bases unmatched: 14. The CDR3 totals 16 residues. Germline CDR1 MDHEN, CDR2 SYDVKM. CDR3 coding DNA: TGTGCCAGCATTACTCTCGGACAGGGCCCGGGCACTGAAGCTTTCTTT. It translates to CASITLGQGPGTEAFF.

The V gene is TRBV6-1, the J gene TRBJ2-2; TRBD2 aligns across 8 bases. The CDR3 extends over 14 amino acids. Per germline, CDR1 MNHNS and CDR2 SASEGT. Losses at the gene ends were 7 bases for V and 4 bases for J; bases not matched to a gene: 5. CDR3 nucleotides: TGTGCCAGCACGGGACTAGTGGGCACCGGGGAGCTGTTTTTT. Protein sequence: CASTGLVGTGELFF.

The V and J genes are TRBV7-2 and TRBJ1-4; D gene unclear. The CDR3 extends over 13 amino acids. Trimming shortened V by 1 base and J by 7 bases, and 7 bases separated the two germline ends. Germline CDR1 is SGHTA and CDR2 is FQGNSA. The CDR3 spells CASSLVYGEKLFF. The DNA for the CDR3 is TGTGCCAGCAGCTTAGTATATGGTGAAAAACTGTTTTTT.

The V call is TRBV4-1, the J call TRBJ2-1; D may be TRBD2 (5 bases). Deletions cut 7 bases from V and 7 bases from J, with 11 bases between. This CDR3 is built from 12 residues. Germline loops: CDR1 MGHRA, CDR2 YSYEKL. As DNA, the CDR3 is TGCGCCAGCAAGGACTCCTCAAATGAGCAGTTCTTC. Protein product: CASKDSSNEQFF.

The chain carries TRBV4-1 and TRBJ2-1; TRBD2 matches 10 bases. This CDR3 contains 14 residues. The trim removed 4 bases at V and 10 bases at J, leaving 7 bases unmatched. Germline values: CDR1 MGHRA, CDR2 YSYEKL. The CDR3 reads CASSPQRGGFEQFF. Written as DNA, the CDR3 is TGCGCCAGCAGCCCCCAGCGGGGGGGCTTCGAGCAGTTCTTC.

The chain carries TRBV28 and TRBJ2-3, with no clear D. Germline V gives CDR1 MDHEN, CDR2 SYDVKM. The CDR3 length is 15 residues. Trimming cost V 0 bases and J 4 bases, with 11 bases left between them. CDR3: CASSLWGTDSDTQYF. CDR3 nucleotides: TGTGCCAGCAGTTTATGGGGCACCGACTCAGATACGCAGTATTTT.

The chain has TRBV28 and TRBJ2-3; possibly TRBD2 for D (6 bases). CDR3 length: 11 amino acids. Trimming pared 6 bases from V and 12 bases from J, leaving 13 bases between. Germline CDR1 is MDHEN and CDR2 is SYDVKM. The CDR3 region is CASSNSGLQYF. Here the CDR3 DNA reads TGTGCCAGCAGCAATAGCGGTTTACAGTATTTT.

V usage is TRBV28 and J usage is TRBJ2-7, with 9 bases aligning to TRBD1. The CDR3 consists of 15 residues. V dropped 5 bases and J dropped 7; count of bases not matched to a gene: 12. Germline V gene sequence: CDR1 MDHEN, CDR2 SYDVKM. The CDR3 protein is CASSTHGTGKMEQYF. The CDR3 DNA follows: TGTGCCAGCAGTACCCACGGGACAGGGAAGATGGAGCAGTACTTC. The full variable domain, completed using reference TRBV28 and TRBJ2-7, is DVKVTQSSRYLVKRTGEKVFLECVQDMDHENMFWYRQDPGLGLRLIYFSYDVKMKEKGDIPEGYSVSREKKERFSLILESASTNQTSMYLCASSTHGTGKMEQYFGPGTRLTVT.

The chain joins TRBV9 to TRBJ2-1; TRBD1 is a possible D gene (7 bases). Trimming removed 4 bases at V and 8 bases at J, with 16 bases between. The germline V gene has CDR1 SGDLS and CDR2 YYNGEE. This CDR3 is built from 14 residues. CDR3 coding DNA: TGTGCCAGCAGCCAGGGACAGCCGGGGGATGAGCAGTTCTTC. Residues: CASSQGQPGDEQFF.

CDR3 nucleotides: TGTGCCAGCAGTTTAGTGAAGGCAGGGATTAACACCGGGGAGCTGTTTTTT. Translated, it gives CASSLVKAGINTGELFF. The gene calls are TRBV27 and TRBJ2-2, with a weak D call TRBD1 (5 bases). The V gene's germline CDR1 is MNHEY and CDR2 SMNVEV (reference sequence). V lost 2 bases and J lost 2, with 15 bases in between. This CDR3 contains 17 residues.

The J gene is TRBJ2-1, the V gene TRBV11-2; 10 bases agree with TRBD2. V shed 5 bases, J shed 4 bases, and the junction held 5 bases outside the gene matches. The CDR3 sequence is 15 residues long. Germline CDR1 reads SGHAT; CDR2 reads FQNNGV. DNA for the CDR3: TGTGCCAGCAGCGTAGCGGGAGGCGGGTACAATGAGCAGTTCTTC. Its protein is CASSVAGGGYNEQFF.

V gene TRBV13 combines with J gene TRBJ1-3; D uncertain. The germline gives CDR1 PRHDT, CDR2 FYEKMQ (reference sequence). Trimming cost V 5 bases and J 0 bases, with 14 bases left between them. This CDR3 contains 16 residues. The CDR3 sequence: CASSLLAGTSGNTIYF. CDR3 coding DNA: TGTGCCAGCAGCCTTCTCGCGGGCACCTCTGGAAACACCATATATTTT.

V usage is TRBV7-8 and J usage is TRBJ2-1; 9 bases are a match to TRBD2. The CDR3 covers 15 residues. The germline gives CDR1 SGHVS, CDR2 FQNEAQ. Trimming cost V 2 bases and J 6 bases; bases outside gene matches: 5. CDR3 bases: TGTGCCAGCAGCTTATTGGGCGGGAGGGCCAATGAGCAGTTCTTC. Amino acids: CASSLLGGRANEQFF. The variable domain in full, with the rest retrieved from reference TRBV7-8 and TRBJ2-1, is GAGVSQSPRYKVAKRGQDVALRCDPISGHVSLFWYQQALGQGPEFLTYFQNEAQLDKSGLPSDRFFAERPEGSVSTLKIQRTQQEDSAVYLCASSLLGGRANEQFFGPGTRLTVL.

V and J are TRBV27 and TRBJ2-1, with 14 bases aligning to TRBD2. CDR3 length: 21 residues. Unmatched junction bases numbered 13, after V lost 3 bases and J lost 0 bases. Germline-derived CDR1 and CDR2 are MNHEY and SMNVEV (reference sequence). The CDR3, as DNA: TGTGCCAGCAGTTTCCAATCCGGGACTAGCGGGAGCTATAGCTCCTACAATGAGCAGTTCTTC. Its translation: CASSFQSGTSGSYSSYNEQFF.